The clone carrying this T cell receptor beta chain was detected ten times or more. Its antigen is not known. This entry comes from a study of T-cell memory formation after mild COVID-19. Looking at the study overall: For the most part, TCR clusters were specific to one donor.

A single record per CDR3 protein comes from TCRdb applying MiXCR to the 5' RACE reads. The table includes roughly 200,000 distinct CDR3 sequences, 9.5% detected once. The CDR3 extends over 18 amino acids. The germline CDR1 and CDR2 sequences are SGHRS and YFSETQ. Deletions cut 0 bases from V and 2 bases from J, with 20 bases between. Study-wide results and caveats: CD4+ bias marked clones expanding day 15 to 37, unlike balanced contracting clones. Mainly in CM and EM were contracting CD4+ clones; CD8+ were in EMRA. The study detected some responding clones in pre-infection memory, suggesting cross-reactive memory joined.

Source material: PBMCs or a T cell subset sorted from them (not recorded which). The TCR sequence derives from a man aged 18-30 years who had mild COVID-19 (a few samples of this study predate the infection). Cell type and time point are not known. The rearrangement uses TRBV5-1 and TRBJ1-1; D might be TRBD1 (6 bases). The CDR3 sequence: CASSLAGGLRGGNTEAFF. CDR3 DNA sequence: TGCGCCAGCAGCTTGGCCGGAGGCCTTAGAGGGGGAAACACTGAAGCTTTCTTT.